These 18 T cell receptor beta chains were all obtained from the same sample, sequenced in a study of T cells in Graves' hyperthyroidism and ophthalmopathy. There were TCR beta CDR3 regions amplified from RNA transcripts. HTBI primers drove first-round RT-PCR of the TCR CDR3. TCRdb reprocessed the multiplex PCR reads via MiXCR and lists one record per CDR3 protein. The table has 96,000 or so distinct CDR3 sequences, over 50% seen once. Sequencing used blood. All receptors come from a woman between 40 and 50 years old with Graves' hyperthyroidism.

The DNA for the CDR3 is TGTGCCAGCAGCCCAGATCTGACAGGGGGTGCGGGTGGCTACACCTTC. It yields the protein CASSPDLTGGAGGYTF. J is TRBJ1-2 and V is TRBV7-9; the match to TRBD1 covers 9 bases. The CDR3 consists of 16 residues. In germline, CDR1 is SEHNR, CDR2 FQNEAQ (reference sequence). V was pared by 5 bases and J by 7 bases, with 14 bases of the junction left unmatched.

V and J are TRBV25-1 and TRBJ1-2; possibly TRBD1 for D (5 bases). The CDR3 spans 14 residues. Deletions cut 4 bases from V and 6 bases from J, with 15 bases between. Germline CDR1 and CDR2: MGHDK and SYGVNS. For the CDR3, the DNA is TGTGCCAGCAGTGCCAAACAGGTTCACAATGGCTACACCTTC. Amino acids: CASSAKQVHNGYTF.

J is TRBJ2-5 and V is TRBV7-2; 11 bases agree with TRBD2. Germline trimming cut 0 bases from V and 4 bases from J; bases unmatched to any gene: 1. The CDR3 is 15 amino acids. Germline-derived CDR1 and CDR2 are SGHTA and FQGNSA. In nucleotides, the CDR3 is TGTGCCAGCAGCTTAGCTAGCGGGAGGGCAGAGACCCAGTACTTC. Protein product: CASSLASGRAETQYF.

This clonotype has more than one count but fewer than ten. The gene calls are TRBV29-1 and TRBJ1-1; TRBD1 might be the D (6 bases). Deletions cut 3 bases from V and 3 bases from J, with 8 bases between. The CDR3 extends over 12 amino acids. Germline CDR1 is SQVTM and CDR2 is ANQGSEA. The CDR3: CSVDHRDTEAFF. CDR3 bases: TGCAGCGTTGACCACAGGGACACTGAAGCTTTCTTT.

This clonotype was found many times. The DNA of the CDR3 is TGTGCCAGCAGGGTACGACAGGCAGATAGCAATCAGCCCCAGCATTTT. It yields the protein CASRVRQADSNQPQHF. The chain has TRBV6-6 and TRBJ1-5; D perhaps matches TRBD1 (6 bases). CDR3 length: 16 residues. Per germline, CDR1 MNHNY and CDR2 SVGAGI (reference sequence). The germline V and J ends were trimmed by 6 bases and 0 bases, with 15 bases remaining between them.

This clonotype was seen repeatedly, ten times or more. Written as DNA, the CDR3 is TGCGCCAGCAGCCAAGATCTCGGACAGCCTGAAGCTTTCTTT. Protein: CASSQDLGQPEAFF. The V call is TRBV4-1, the J call TRBJ1-1; a weak D match, TRBD1 (6 bases). The CDR3 is 14 residues long. V dropped 0 bases and J dropped 6 bases, with 11 bases sitting between them. Germline V gene lookup returns CDR1 MGHRA and CDR2 YSYEKL.

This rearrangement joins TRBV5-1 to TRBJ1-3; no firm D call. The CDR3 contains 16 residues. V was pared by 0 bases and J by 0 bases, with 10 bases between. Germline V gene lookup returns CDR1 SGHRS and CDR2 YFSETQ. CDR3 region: CASSLVGLYSGNTIYF. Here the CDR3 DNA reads TGCGCCAGCAGCTTGGTCGGACTGTACTCTGGAAACACCATATATTTT.

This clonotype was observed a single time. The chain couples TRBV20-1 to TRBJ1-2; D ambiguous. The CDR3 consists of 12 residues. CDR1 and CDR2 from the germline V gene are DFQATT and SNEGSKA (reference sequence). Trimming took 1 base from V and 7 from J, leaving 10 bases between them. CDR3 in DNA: TGCAGTGCTAGAGGGTTGGGAAGTGGCTACACCTTC. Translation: CSARGLGSGYTF.

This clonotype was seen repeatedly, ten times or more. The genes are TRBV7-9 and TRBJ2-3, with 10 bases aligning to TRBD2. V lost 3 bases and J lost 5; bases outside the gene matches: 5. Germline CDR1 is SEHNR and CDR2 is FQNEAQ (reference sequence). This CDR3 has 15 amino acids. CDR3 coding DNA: TGTGCCAGCAGCTTCAGCGGGAGGGAGGGAGATACGCAGTATTTT. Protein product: CASSFSGREGDTQYF.

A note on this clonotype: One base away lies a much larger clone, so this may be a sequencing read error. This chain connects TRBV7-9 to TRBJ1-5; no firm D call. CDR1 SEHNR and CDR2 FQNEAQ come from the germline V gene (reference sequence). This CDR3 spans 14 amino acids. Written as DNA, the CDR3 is TGTGCCAGCAGCCATTCCGGGAGCAATCAGCCCCGGCATTTT. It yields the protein CASSHSGSNQPRHF.

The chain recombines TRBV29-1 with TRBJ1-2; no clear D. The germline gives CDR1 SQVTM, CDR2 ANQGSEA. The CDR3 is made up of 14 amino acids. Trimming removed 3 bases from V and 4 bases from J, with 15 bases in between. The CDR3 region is CSVDLRGLGYGYTF. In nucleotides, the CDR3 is TGCAGCGTTGATCTCCGGGGTTTGGGCTATGGCTACACCTTC.

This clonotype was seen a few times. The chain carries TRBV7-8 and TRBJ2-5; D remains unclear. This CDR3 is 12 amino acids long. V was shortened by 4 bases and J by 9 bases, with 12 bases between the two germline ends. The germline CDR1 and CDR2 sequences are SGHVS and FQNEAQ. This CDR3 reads CASSSLNQPQYF. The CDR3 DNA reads TGTGCCAGCAGCTCCCTGAATCAGCCCCAGTACTTC.

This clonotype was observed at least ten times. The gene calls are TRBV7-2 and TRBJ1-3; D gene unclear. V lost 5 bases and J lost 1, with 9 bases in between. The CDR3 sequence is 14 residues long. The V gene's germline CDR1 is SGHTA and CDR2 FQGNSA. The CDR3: CASSLGVSGNTIYF. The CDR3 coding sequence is TGTGCCAGCAGCCTCGGGGTTTCTGGAAACACCATATATTTT.

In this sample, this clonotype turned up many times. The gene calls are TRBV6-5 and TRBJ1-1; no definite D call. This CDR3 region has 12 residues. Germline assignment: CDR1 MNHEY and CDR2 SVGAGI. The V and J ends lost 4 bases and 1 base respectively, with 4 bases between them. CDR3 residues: CASSSANTEAFF. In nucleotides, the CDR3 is TGTGCCAGCAGTTCAGCGAACACTGAAGCTTTCTTT.

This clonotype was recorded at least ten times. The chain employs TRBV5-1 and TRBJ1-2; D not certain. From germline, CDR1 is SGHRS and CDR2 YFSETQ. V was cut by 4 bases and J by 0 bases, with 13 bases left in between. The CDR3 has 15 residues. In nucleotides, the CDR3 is TGCGCCAGCAGCCTACTCCCAGATTCTAACTATGGCTACACCTTC. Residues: CASSLLPDSNYGYTF.

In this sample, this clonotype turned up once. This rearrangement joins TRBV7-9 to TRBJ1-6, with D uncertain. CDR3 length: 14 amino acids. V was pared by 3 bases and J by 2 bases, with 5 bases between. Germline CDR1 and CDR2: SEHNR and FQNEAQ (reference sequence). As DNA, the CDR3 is TGTGCCAGCAGCTTGAGCCCCTATAATTCACCCCTCCACTTT. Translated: CASSLSPYNSPLHF.

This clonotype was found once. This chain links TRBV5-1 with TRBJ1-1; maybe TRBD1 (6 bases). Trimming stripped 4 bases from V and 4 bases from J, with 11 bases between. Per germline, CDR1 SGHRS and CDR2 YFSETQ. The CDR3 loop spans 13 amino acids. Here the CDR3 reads CASSNIGGTEAFF. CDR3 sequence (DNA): TGCGCCAGCAGCAATATAGGGGGCACTGAAGCTTTCTTT. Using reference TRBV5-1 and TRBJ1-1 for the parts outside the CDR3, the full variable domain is KAGVTQTPRYLIKTRGQQVTLSCSPISGHRSVSWYQQTPGQGLQFLFEYFSETQRNKGNFPGRFSGRQFSNSRSEMNVSTLELGDSALYLCASSNIGGTEAFFGQGTRLTVV.

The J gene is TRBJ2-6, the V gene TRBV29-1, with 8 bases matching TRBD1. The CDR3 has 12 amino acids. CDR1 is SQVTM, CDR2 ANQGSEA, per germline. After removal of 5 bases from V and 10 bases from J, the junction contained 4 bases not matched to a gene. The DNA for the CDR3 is TGCAGCGTTTTAGGACAGGGTAACGTCCTGACTTTC. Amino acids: CSVLGQGNVLTF.